A single sample is the source of the 4 T cell receptor beta chains below, sequenced in a study of T cell responses to AZD1222 COVID-19 vaccine. This table comes from immunoSEQ multiplex PCR, and its TCRdb copy is limited to in-frame clones, with some not included. There are tens of thousands of clones in the sample; about four fifths occur only once, and under 7% lies in the top ten. Sequenced here: peripheral blood, sampled on day 0 of AZD1222 vaccination. These receptors were collected from an adult in good health.

CDR3 nucleotide sequence: TGTGCCAGCCGAGGGACAAACCGAAATTCACCCCTCCACTTT. This gives the protein CASRGTNRNSPLHF. The rearrangement links TRBV2 to TRBJ1-6; the D gene is possibly TRBD1 (6 bases). The CDR3 sequence is 14 residues long. V was clipped by 8 bases and J by 7 bases, with 15 bases between them. Per germline, CDR1 SNHLY and CDR2 FYNNEI.

The chain recombines TRBV4-1 with TRBJ1-1; TRBD1 matches at 10 bases. Germline CDR1 MGHRA, CDR2 YSYEKL. V dropped 4 bases and J dropped 4; count of bases not matched to a gene: 3. The CDR3 has 14 amino acids. CDR3 region: CASSRGQGSTEAFF. CDR3 DNA sequence: TGCGCCAGCAGCCGGGGACAGGGGTCCACTGAAGCTTTCTTT.

The V call is TRBV7-3, the J call TRBJ2-2; possibly TRBD2 for D (7 bases). The V end lost 3 bases, the J end lost 5 bases, and 19 bases lay between the germline ends. The V gene's germline CDR1 is SGHTA and CDR2 FQGTGA. The CDR3 covers 17 residues. The chain's CDR3 is CASSLEGTGGLTGELFF. For the CDR3, the DNA is TGTGCCAGCAGCTTGGAGGGCACGGGGGGCCTTACCGGGGAGCTGTTTTTT.

The J gene is TRBJ1-5, the V gene TRBV4-1; no clear D. The CDR3 spans 15 residues. V dropped 4 bases and J dropped 1 base, with 11 bases sitting between them. Germline assignment: CDR1 MGHRA and CDR2 YSYEKL. CDR3 DNA: TGCGCCAGCAGCCCCCTTGGCATCAGCAATCAGCCCCAGCATTTT. Protein product: CASSPLGISNQPQHF.